The rows below give T cell receptor beta chains drawn from one sample of a study of cytomegalovirus exposure and HLA in healthy donors. TCRdb's table, derived via immunoSEQ multiplex PCR, lists solely in-frame clones and lacks some. The sample carries 90,000 to 140,000 clones, under 80% recorded once. Sequenced material: PBMCs. Receptors originate from a woman between 40 and 50 years old in good health and CMV-seropositive. Both conserved end residues are part of each CDR3. A D gene is named only where the DNA matches it firmly. Where a row states a size, it is once, few, many or the class of an expanded clone; other rows omit it.

V gene: TRBV4-1; clone size: .; J gene: TRBJ1-3; D gene: .; CDR3 protein: CASSHGRATGNTIYF; CDR3 DNA: TGCGCCAGCAGCCATGGGAGGGCTACTGGAAACACCATATATTTT
V gene: TRBV13; clone size: .; J gene: TRBJ2-5; D gene: TRBD2; CDR3 protein: CASSAAESGGKETQYF; CDR3 DNA: TGTGCCAGCAGCGCAGCCGAGTCCGGGGGGAAGGAGACCCAGTACTTC
V gene: TRBV27; clone size: .; J gene: TRBJ2-3; D gene: TRBD1; CDR3 protein: CASSPTGGEDTQYF; CDR3 DNA: TGTGCCAGCAGTCCTACAGGGGGCGAAGATACGCAGTATTTT
V gene: TRBV10-3; clone size: .; J gene: TRBJ2-7; D gene: .; CDR3 protein: CAISEGQTYEQYF; CDR3 DNA: TGTGCCATCAGTGAGGGACAGACCTACGAGCAGTACTTC
V gene: TRBV7-3; clone size: .; J gene: TRBJ2-5; D gene: .; CDR3 protein: CASSRGQRETQYF; CDR3 DNA: TGTGCCAGCAGCCGCGGGCAGCGGGAGACCCAGTACTTC
V gene: TRBV4-3; clone size: .; J gene: TRBJ1-2; D gene: TRBD1; CDR3 protein: CASSLGTATPYYGYTF; CDR3 DNA: TGCGCCAGCAGCCTAGGGACAGCGACCCCTTACTATGGCTACACCTTC
V gene: TRBV5-1; clone size: few; J gene: TRBJ1-5; D gene: .; CDR3 protein: CASSLDQYHNQPQHF; CDR3 DNA: TGCGCCAGCAGCTTGGACCAGTATCACAATCAGCCCCAGCATTTT
V gene: TRBV27; clone size: .; J gene: TRBJ2-7; D gene: .; CDR3 protein: CASSPGLNPPEQYF; CDR3 DNA: TGTGCCAGCAGTCCCGGACTTAACCCCCCCGAGCAGTACTTC
V gene: TRBV7-9; clone size: .; J gene: TRBJ2-7; D gene: TRBD1; CDR3 protein: CSSSLARDRGREQYF; CDR3 DNA: TGTTCCAGCAGCTTAGCCCGGGACAGGGGGCGGGAGCAGTACTTC
V gene: TRBV28; clone size: .; J gene: TRBJ2-7; D gene: .; CDR3 protein: CASTYTQGSEQYF; CDR3 DNA: TGTGCCAGCACCTATACCCAGGGATCCGAGCAGTACTTC
V gene: TRBV4-1; clone size: .; J gene: TRBJ2-1; D gene: TRBD2; CDR3 protein: CASSRAGGPGEQFF; CDR3 DNA: TGCGCCAGCAGCAGAGCGGGAGGGCCTGGTGAGCAGTTCTTC
V gene: TRBV5-4; clone size: .; J gene: TRBJ2-5; D gene: .; CDR3 protein: CASSSLADQETQYF; CDR3 DNA: TGTGCCAGCAGCTCTTTAGCGGATCAAGAGACCCAGTACTTC
V gene: TRBV27; clone size: once; J gene: TRBJ1-2; D gene: TRBD1; CDR3 protein: CASSLSQGAFYGYTF; CDR3 DNA: TGTGCCAGCAGTTTATCCCAGGGGGCGTTCTATGGCTACACCTTC
V gene: TRBV11-3; clone size: .; J gene: TRBJ2-2; D gene: TRBD2; CDR3 protein: CASSRGLDLGELFF; CDR3 DNA: TGTGCCAGCAGCAGAGGACTAGACCTCGGGGAGCTGTTTTTT